One sample yielded the 10 T cell receptor beta chains listed below, sequenced in a study of blood T cells in healthy people across ages. A second PCR of roughly 7 to 11 cycles used a sample-barcoded 5' primer and a J-beta primer mix. TCRdb re-called the 5' RACE reads through MiXCR, storing one row per CDR3 protein. The sample carries about 830,000 distinct CDR3 sequences, under 80% recorded once. The specimen was blood. These receptors all stem from a man aged 25 to 40 in good health.

A remark on this clonotype: The CDR3 does not close with the conserved phenylalanine or tryptophan, likely indicating a read error. This chain connects TRBV12-3 or TRBV12-4 to TRBJ2-3, with 7 bases identical to TRBD1. This CDR3 has 14 residues. Trimming removed 6 bases from V and 2 bases from J; junction bases left unmatched: 5. CDR3 protein: CASRKGADTDTQYI. The CDR3 DNA reads as TGTGCCAGCAGAAAGGGGGCAGACACAGATACGCAGTATATT.

The chain links TRBV6-5 to TRBJ2-1, with TRBD2 matching 9 bases. The junction had 7 bases not matched to a gene; V was cut back by 3 bases and J by 7 bases. This CDR3 region has 15 residues. Germline values: CDR1 MNHEY, CDR2 SVGAGI. The CDR3 coding sequence is TGTGCCAGCAGTTATTCTAGCGGGGTAAGAAATGAGCAGTTCTTC. Translating gives CASSYSSGVRNEQFF.

This clonotype was seen only a few times. The rearrangement links TRBV29-1 to TRBJ2-7; no clear D. V was trimmed by 4 bases and J by 2 bases, leaving 9 bases between them. The CDR3 covers 12 residues. Germline values: CDR1 SQVTM, CDR2 ANQGSEA. Written as DNA, the CDR3 is TGCAGCGTTGCACTGGGCCCCTACGAGCAGTACTTC. It encodes CSVALGPYEQYF.

This chain connects TRBV20-1 to TRBJ2-5, with 11 bases matching TRBD2. CDR1 and CDR2 from the germline V gene are DFQATT and SNEGSKA (reference sequence). Unmatched junction bases numbered 8, after V lost 5 bases and J lost 3 bases. The CDR3 runs 15 residues. DNA of the CDR3: TGCAGTGCTTCACCCGGGACTAGCGGTAAAGAGACCCAGTACTTC. As protein: CSASPGTSGKETQYF.

The CDR3 nucleotides read TGCAGTGCCATACAGGGGGCCGCAGATACGCAGTATTTT. Translating gives CSAIQGAADTQYF. The chain carries TRBV20-1 and TRBJ2-3, with 9 bases fitting TRBD1. CDR1 and CDR2 (germline): DFQATT, SNEGSKA (reference sequence). The V segment lost 6 bases and the J segment 4 bases; nucleotides outside the gene matches: 5. CDR3 size: 13 residues.

The chain joins TRBV28 to TRBJ1-2, with no clear D. Germline-derived CDR1 and CDR2 are MDHEN and SYDVKM. The CDR3 is made up of 13 amino acids. Between the trimmed V and J ends, which lost 8 bases and 2 bases, there was a span of 12 bases. The chain's CDR3 is CASGIGRNYGYTF. The CDR3 bases are TGTGCCAGCGGCATCGGACGGAACTATGGCTACACCTTC.

A few counts support this clonotype. V is TRBV29-1 and J is TRBJ1-6; D not certain. The CDR3 covers 16 residues. CDR1 and CDR2 (germline): SQVTM, ANQGSEA. Trimming stripped 4 bases from V and 4 bases from J, with 17 bases between. The chain's CDR3 is CSVVRSRADYNSPLHF. DNA of the CDR3: TGCAGCGTTGTACGTAGTCGGGCGGATTATAATTCACCCCTCCACTTT.

This chain uses TRBV3-1 with TRBJ2-5; weak D call: TRBD1 (5 bases). V was clipped by 1 base and J by 11 bases, with 11 bases between them. The CDR3 loop spans 12 amino acids. Per the germline V gene, CDR1 is LGHDT and CDR2 is YNNKEL (reference sequence). The CDR3 DNA reads TGTGCCAGCAGCCAAGTGACAGACCGTCAGTACTTC. Residues: CASSQVTDRQYF.

This clonotype occurred many times. This chain joins TRBV28 and TRBJ2-7, with D hard to call. The CDR3 loop spans 12 amino acids. The germline V gene encodes CDR1 MDHEN and CDR2 SYDVKM. The V and J ends lost 2 bases and 4 bases respectively, with 6 bases between them. CDR3 sequence: CASSLTAYEQYF. The CDR3 DNA follows: TGTGCCAGCAGTTTAACCGCGTACGAGCAGTACTTC.

The V call is TRBV7-2, the J call TRBJ2-4; D unclear. Per the germline V gene, CDR1 is SGHTA and CDR2 is FQGNSA. This CDR3 has 14 residues. V was shortened by 3 bases and J by 13 bases, with 19 bases between the two germline ends. CDR3 DNA: TGTGCCAGCAGCTTCGGGCAGACCCAGAGTGAGCAGTACTTC. This translates into CASSFGQTQSEQYF. Full variable domain (missing parts from reference TRBV7-2 and TRBJ2-4): GAGVSQSPSNKVTEKGKDVELRCDPISGHTALYWYRQSLGQGLEFLIYFQGNSAPDKSGLPSDRFSAERTGGSVSTLTIQRTQQEDSAVYLCASSFGQTQSEQYFGAGTRLSVL.